These 23 T cell receptor beta chains were all obtained from the same sample, sequenced in a study of T cells in Graves' hyperthyroidism and ophthalmopathy. RNA transcripts provided the source from which TCR beta CDR3 regions were amplified. The HTBI primer set was used in a first-round RT-PCR of the TCR CDR3. A single record per CDR3 protein comes from TCRdb applying MiXCR to the multiplex PCR reads. The data hold roughly 570,000 distinct CDR3 sequences, with 35% to 55% observed a single time. The sequencing input was peripheral blood or thyroid tissue (not recorded which). Source of these receptors: an adult woman with Graves' disease, either hyperthyroidism or ophthalmopathy (not recorded which).

This clonotype was detected many times. The V gene is TRBV19, the J gene TRBJ1-1; D unresolved. This CDR3 has 12 amino acids. The germline V gene has CDR1 LNHDA and CDR2 SQIVND (reference sequence). V gave up 9 bases and J gave up 2 bases, with 10 bases separating them. CDR3 sequence (DNA): TGTGCCAGCGTAGAGAGAAACACTGAAGCTTTCTTT. It codes for CASVERNTEAFF.

This clonotype was observed many times. The J gene is TRBJ1-2, the V gene TRBV28; D not certain. The V end was cut by 5 bases, the J end by 2 bases, with 9 bases between. Germline loops: CDR1 MDHEN, CDR2 SYDVKM. The CDR3 covers 13 residues. CDR3 nucleotides: TGTGCCAGCAGTGGGTTATCCAACTATGGCTACACCTTC. This translates into CASSGLSNYGYTF.

V is TRBV20-1 and J is TRBJ2-7, with 7 bases that match TRBD1. Germline V gene data show CDR1 as DFQATT and CDR2 as SNEGSKA (reference sequence). V dropped 3 bases and J dropped 3; count of bases not matched to a gene: 8. The CDR3 spans 14 residues. The CDR3 reads CSASATRQGYEQYF. The CDR3 coding sequence is TGCAGTGCTAGTGCCACGCGACAGGGCTACGAGCAGTACTTC.

This clonotype has a count of ten or more. J is TRBJ2-7 and V is TRBV20-1, with 10 bases fitting TRBD2. Germline V gene lookup returns CDR1 DFQATT and CDR2 SNEGSKA (reference sequence). With V trimmed by 0 bases and J by 6 bases, 14 bases remained unmatched. There are 17 residues in the CDR3. CDR3 sequence (DNA): TGCAGTGCTAGAGATCGGCTAGGTCTAGCGGGAGACGCCGAGCAGTACTTC. Translation gives CSARDRLGLAGDAEQYF.

The table lists this clonotype with many counts. CDR3 loop: CASSETSGEAYEQYF. The CDR3 DNA reads TGTGCCAGCAGTGAAACGAGCGGGGAAGCTTACGAGCAGTACTTC. V gene TRBV6-1 combines with J gene TRBJ2-7; 7 bases match TRBD2. V lost 2 bases, J lost 4 bases, and 8 bases stayed unmatched. CDR1 MNHNS and CDR2 SASEGT come from the germline V gene. The length of the CDR3 is 15 residues.

This chain connects TRBV2 to TRBJ1-2, with 8 bases identical to TRBD1. Germline V gene lookup returns CDR1 SNHLY and CDR2 FYNNEI. The CDR3 has 12 amino acids. The DNA of the CDR3 is TGTGCTAGGCTGACAGGGGTGAATGGCTACACCTTC. Amino acids: CARLTGVNGYTF. Full variable domain (remainder filled in from reference TRBV2 and TRBJ1-2): EPEVTQTPSHQVTQMGQEVILRCVPISNHLYFYWYRQILGQKVEFLVSFYNNEISEKSEIFDDQFSVERPDGSNFTLKIRSTKLEDSAMYFCARLTGVNGYTFGSGTRLTVV.

This sequence joins TRBV9 and TRBJ1-5; tentative D call: TRBD1 (6 bases). This CDR3 spans 15 amino acids. The V gene's germline CDR1 is SGDLS and CDR2 YYNGEE. V dropped 0 bases and J dropped 6 bases, with 13 bases sitting between them. The CDR3 is CASSVDGGPGQPQHF. CDR3 sequence (DNA): TGTGCCAGCAGCGTAGATGGGGGGCCAGGTCAGCCCCAGCATTTT.

V is TRBV24-1 and J is TRBJ1-2, with D tentatively TRBD1 (5 bases). Trimming took 5 bases from V and 6 from J, leaving 18 bases between them. CDR1 KGHDR and CDR2 SFDVKD come from the germline V gene. This CDR3 is built from 15 residues. CDR3 residues: CATSASVGTGDGYTF. The CDR3 DNA sequence: TGTGCCACCAGTGCTAGCGTCGGCACGGGGGATGGCTACACCTTC.

This clonotype has just a few counts. The CDR3 nucleotides read TGTGCCATCAGTGGACAGGGACCCAACTATGGCTACACCTTC. Translation gives CAISGQGPNYGYTF. The chain has TRBV10-3 and TRBJ1-2, with TRBD1 matching 7 bases. Germline CDR1 is ENHRY and CDR2 is SYGVKD. The CDR3 is made up of 14 amino acids. V shed 4 bases and J 2 bases; nucleotides not matched to a gene: 4.

This chain connects TRBV10-3 to TRBJ1-2; D is perhaps TRBD1 (6 bases). Trimming shortened V by 9 bases and J by 6 bases, and 17 bases separated the two germline ends. Looked up from germline, CDR1 is ENHRY and CDR2 is SYGVKD. CDR3 length equals 13 residues. CDR3 protein: CAIGGGAVDGYTF. The CDR3, as DNA: TGTGCCATTGGTGGGGGCGCTGTAGATGGCTACACCTTC.

The rearrangement joins TRBV6-1 to TRBJ2-7; D tentatively fits TRBD1 or TRBD2 (5 bases each). Germline V gene lookup returns CDR1 MNHNS and CDR2 SASEGT. Trimming removed 5 bases from V and 12 bases from J, with 23 bases in between. This CDR3 region has 14 residues. CDR3 DNA: TGTGCCAGCAGTCTGGACCGGGAAGGGGACGGGCGGTACTTC. Translated: CASSLDREGDGRYF.

This clonotype was counted only a few times. The chain has TRBV7-2 and TRBJ2-7, with 10 bases fitting TRBD2. V shed 6 bases, J shed 4 bases, and the junction held 6 bases outside the gene matches. Germline assignment: CDR1 SGHTA and CDR2 FQGNSA. CDR3 length: 14 amino acids. CDR3 sequence (DNA): TGTGCCAGCAGTAGAATAGCGGGGGGTTACGAGCAGTACTTC. It yields the protein CASSRIAGGYEQYF. Full variable domain (rest looked up from reference TRBV7-2 and TRBJ2-7): GAGVSQSPSNKVTEKGKDVELRCDPISGHTALYWYRQSLGQGLEFLIYFQGNSAPDKSGLPSDRFSAERTGGSVSTLTIQRTQQEDSAVYLCASSRIAGGYEQYFGPGTRLTVT.

The rearrangement joins TRBV19 to TRBJ2-1; TRBD2 agrees at 8 bases. Germline V gives CDR1 LNHDA, CDR2 SQIVND (reference sequence). The CDR3 totals 16 residues. The V and J ends lost 2 bases and 4 bases, in that order; junction bases with no gene match: 7. The CDR3 sequence: CASSINGGRRYNEQFF. The CDR3 DNA sequence: TGTGCCAGTAGTATAAATGGCGGGAGGAGGTACAATGAGCAGTTCTTC.

This clonotype has ten or more counts. The chain couples TRBV3-1 to TRBJ2-5, with a tentative D call TRBD1 (5 bases). CDR1 LGHDT and CDR2 YNNKEL come from the germline V gene (reference sequence). The CDR3 contains 14 residues. Trimming left V 4 bases short and J 3 bases short, with 12 bases between. CDR3 residues: CASSRGRVEETQYF. DNA for the CDR3: TGTGCCAGCAGCCGAGGCAGGGTAGAAGAGACCCAGTACTTC.

The table lists this clonotype with many counts. V usage is TRBV20-1 and J usage is TRBJ1-6; TRBD1 might be the D (5 bases). The germline V and J ends were trimmed by 3 bases and 6 bases, with 24 bases remaining between them. The CDR3 sequence is 18 residues long. Looked up from germline, CDR1 is DFQATT and CDR2 is SNEGSKA (reference sequence). For the CDR3, the DNA is TGCAGTGCTAGTATACCCGAGGTGGCCGAAAGGGGTAATTCACCCCTCCACTTT. Amino acids: CSASIPEVAERGNSPLHF.

There are many counts of this clonotype. The chain has TRBV20-1 and TRBJ2-7; D is perhaps TRBD1 or TRBD2 (5 bases each). The CDR3 sequence is 13 residues long. Germline V CDR1 and CDR2: DFQATT, SNEGSKA (reference sequence). Trimming stripped 0 bases from V and 3 bases from J, with 9 bases between. The CDR3 here is CSAREGRDYEQYF. In nucleotides, the CDR3 is TGCAGTGCTAGAGAGGGACGGGACTACGAGCAGTACTTC.

This clonotype was picked up many times. The chain combines TRBV6-1 with TRBJ2-5; 7 bases align to TRBD2. CDR3 size: 14 residues. The germline gives CDR1 MNHNS, CDR2 SASEGT. CDR3 coding DNA: TGTGCAAGCGCCGCGGGAGTGTGGCAAGAGACCCAGTACTTC. This gives the protein CASAAGVWQETQYF.

In its sample, this clonotype was seen a few times. V and J are TRBV18 and TRBJ1-6, with D maybe TRBD1 (5 bases). Trimming pared 3 bases from V and 5 bases from J, leaving 8 bases between. Germline V gene lookup returns CDR1 KGHSH and CDR2 LQKENI. This CDR3 region has 14 residues. The CDR3 sequence: CASSPARDNSPLHF. The CDR3 nucleotides are TGTGCCAGCTCACCTGCCAGGGATAATTCACCCCTCCACTTT.

In regard to this clonotype: No conserved phenylalanine or tryptophan ends this CDR3, so it is likely a read error. The DNA is omitted, as the CDR3 cannot be located on it reliably, and the CDR3 follows TCRdb's listing. The chain employs TRBV20-1 and TRBJ2-6; no check of the table's D call, TRBD2, against the DNA was made. Germline V gene sequence: CDR1 DFQATT, CDR2 SNEGSKA (reference sequence). The CDR3 has 8 residues if both end residues are counted. CDR3: CSARGLAG.

The genes are TRBV7-9 and TRBJ2-7, with 10 bases matching TRBD2. The junction had 3 bases not matched to a gene; V was cut back by 1 base and J by 0 bases. This CDR3 is built from 16 residues. The germline V gene encodes CDR1 SEHNR and CDR2 FQNEAQ (reference sequence). CDR3: CASSLGGLADSYEQYF. CDR3 DNA sequence: TGTGCCAGCAGCTTAGGTGGACTAGCGGACTCCTACGAGCAGTACTTC.

This chain links TRBV10-3 with TRBJ1-2; perhaps TRBD1 as D (5 bases). V was shortened by 2 bases and J by 10 bases, with 14 bases between the two germline ends. The length of the CDR3 is 13 residues. The germline V gene has CDR1 ENHRY and CDR2 SYGVKD. The CDR3 loop is CAISEEGMRTYTF. The CDR3 nucleotides are TGTGCCATCAGTGAGGAGGGGATGAGGACCTACACCTTC.

The V gene is TRBV9, the J gene TRBJ2-7; 7 bases fit TRBD2. This CDR3 is 13 amino acids long. V was pared by 5 bases and J by 3 bases, with 5 bases of the junction left unmatched. Per the germline V gene, CDR1 is SGDLS and CDR2 is YYNGEE. The CDR3 DNA reads TGTGCCAGCAGTTCCCTAGCGGTCTACGAGCAGTACTTC. Translating it yields CASSSLAVYEQYF.

Turning to this clonotype: The junction departs from germline at one end; a sequencing error may be responsible. V and J are TRBV7-6 and TRBJ2-3; unclear D gene. CDR1 SGHVS and CDR2 FNYEAQ come from the germline V gene. This CDR3 region has 12 residues. CDR3 residues: CASGFSTDTQYF. The CDR3 DNA reads as TGTGCCAGCGGCTTTAGCACAGATACGCAGTATTTT.